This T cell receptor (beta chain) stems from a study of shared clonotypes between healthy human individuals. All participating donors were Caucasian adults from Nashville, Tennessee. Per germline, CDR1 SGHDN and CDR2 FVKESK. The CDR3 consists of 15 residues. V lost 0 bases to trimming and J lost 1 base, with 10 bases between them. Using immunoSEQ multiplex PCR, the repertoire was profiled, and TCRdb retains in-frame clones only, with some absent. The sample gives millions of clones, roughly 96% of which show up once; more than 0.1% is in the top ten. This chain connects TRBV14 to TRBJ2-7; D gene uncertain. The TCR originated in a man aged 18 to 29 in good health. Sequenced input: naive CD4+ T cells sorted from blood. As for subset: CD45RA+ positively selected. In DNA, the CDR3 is TGTGCCAGCAGCCAAGATCAGGTCAGATCCTACGAGCAGTACTTC. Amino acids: CASSQDQVRSYEQYF.